Listed here are 29 T cell receptor beta chains from one sample, sequenced in a study of PD-1 blockade in mismatch repair-deficient tumors (dated by TCRdb to about 2017). Library preparation employed the immunoSEQ multiplex PCR assay. In its TCRdb copy, this immuneACCESS table keeps in-frame sequences only and misses some clones. Where compared with another copy, unresolved V genes explain less than half of these, and the others have no known cause. The sample has 120,000 or so clones on record, about 85% of them singletons. The ten largest clones add up to 13% of the sample. The source material was peripheral blood, sampled 44 weeks after starting pembrolizumab. These receptors originate from an adult with mismatch repair-deficient cancer.

The chain joins TRBV10-2 to TRBJ2-5, with TRBD2 matching over 7 bases. Trimming cost V 7 bases and J 3 bases; bases outside gene matches: 5. The germline V gene encodes CDR1 WSHSY and CDR2 SAAADI. The length of the CDR3 is 13 residues. The chain's CDR3 is CASKVGGKETQYF. In nucleotides, the CDR3 is TGCGCCAGCAAGGTGGGAGGGAAAGAGACCCAGTACTTC.

V gene TRBV30 combines with J gene TRBJ1-4; D call uncertain. The germline V gene has CDR1 GTSNPN and CDR2 SVGIG (reference sequence). V gave up 4 bases and J gave up 6 bases, with 15 bases separating them. The CDR3 consists of 14 residues. This CDR3 is CAWTRRLMDEKLFF. The DNA of the CDR3 is TGTGCCTGGACTCGGAGACTGATGGATGAAAAACTGTTTTTT.

This clone was observed a single time. This chain links TRBV28 with TRBJ2-3; D might be TRBD1 (5 bases). CDR1 is MDHEN, CDR2 SYDVKM, per germline. CDR3 length: 16 residues. Trimming shortened V by 5 bases and J by 3 bases, and 18 bases separated the two germline ends. CDR3 protein: CASSPRQWQGTDTQYF. As DNA, the CDR3 is TGTGCCAGCAGTCCCCGACAGTGGCAAGGAACAGATACGCAGTATTTT.

This chain links TRBV21-1 with TRBJ2-2; the table calls TRBD1, which could not be checked here. TRBV21-1 is a documented pseudogene. The CDR3 has 15 amino acids. The CDR3 DNA reads TGTGCCAGCAGCAAAATCCGGACAGGGAACGGGGAGCTGTTTTTT. Translating gives CASSKIRTGNGELFF.

The chain combines TRBV11-2 with TRBJ2-5; TRBD2 aligns across 11 bases. Germline V gene sequence: CDR1 SGHAT, CDR2 FQNNGV. V shed 5 bases, J shed 5 bases, and the junction held 10 bases outside the gene matches. CDR3 length: 16 residues. The CDR3 protein is CASSINSGRALETQYF. The CDR3 nucleotides read TGTGCCAGCAGCATTAATAGCGGGAGGGCCTTGGAGACCCAGTACTTC.

The chain carries TRBV18 and TRBJ2-3; 11 bases are shared with TRBD1. The CDR3 runs to 15 residues. Germline V gives CDR1 KGHSH, CDR2 LQKENI. The junction had 3 bases not matched to a gene; V was cut back by 3 bases and J by 4 bases. CDR3 DNA sequence: TGTGCCAGCTCACCCCCGGGACAGGGGGCAGATACGCAGTATTTT. It specifies CASSPPGQGADTQYF.

This clone was counted a few times. The chain uses TRBV19 and TRBJ2-6; D ambiguous. The CDR3 consists of 13 residues. Germline V gives CDR1 LNHDA, CDR2 SQIVND (reference sequence). Trimming shortened V by 5 bases and J by 9 bases, and 11 bases separated the two germline ends. Here the CDR3 DNA reads TGTGCCAGTAGTGCGCAAGTGTTCAACGTCCTGACTTTC. Translation: CASSAQVFNVLTF.

V is TRBV4-1 and J is TRBJ2-7, with a weak D call TRBD2 (5 bases). Germline-derived CDR1 and CDR2 are MGHRA and YSYEKL. This CDR3 has 16 residues. V shed 1 base and J shed 0 bases, with 13 bases lying between them. The CDR3 loop reads CASSQVGGLSSYEQYF. CDR3 nucleotides: TGCGCCAGCAGCCAAGTCGGCGGGTTGAGCTCCTACGAGCAGTACTTC.

This clone occurred a few times. The rearrangement joins TRBV30 to TRBJ2-2; 8 bases fit TRBD2. V was clipped by 6 bases and J by 1 base; unmatched bases: 4. Germline CDR1 is GTSNPN and CDR2 is SVGIG (reference sequence). This CDR3 is built from 14 residues. The CDR3 here is CACLSGRNTGELFF. CDR3 sequence (DNA): TGTGCCTGTCTGAGCGGGAGGAACACCGGGGAGCTGTTTTTT. The variable domain in full, with the rest retrieved from reference TRBV30 and TRBJ2-2, is SQTIHQWPATLVQPVGSPLSLECTVEGTSNPNLYWYRQAAGRGLQLLFYSVGIGQISSEVPQNLSASRPQDRQFILSSKKLLLSDSGFYLCACLSGRNTGELFFGEGSRLTVL.

This sequence joins TRBV28 and TRBJ2-7, with a tentative D call TRBD2 (6 bases). From germline, CDR1 is MDHEN and CDR2 SYDVKM. The CDR3 sequence is 13 residues long. The V end lost 2 bases, the J end lost 4 bases, and 9 bases lay between the germline ends. DNA for the CDR3: TGTGCCAGCAGTTTAGCGGGATTATACGAGCAGTACTTC. Its protein product is CASSLAGLYEQYF.

V and J are TRBV28 and TRBJ1-1; D perhaps matches TRBD1 (6 bases). CDR3 size: 15 residues. Germline V gene data show CDR1 as MDHEN and CDR2 as SYDVKM. The V gene lost 5 bases and the J gene lost 9 bases, with 22 bases spanning the gap. The CDR3 sequence: CASSTTSTGNGKAFF. CDR3 in DNA: TGTGCCAGCAGTACGACTTCTACAGGGAATGGCAAAGCTTTCTTT.

This sequence joins TRBV6-5 and TRBJ1-2; TRBD1 is a possible D gene (5 bases). V lost 0 bases, J lost 2 bases, and 10 bases lay in between. The CDR3 is 15 residues long. Germline V gene sequence: CDR1 MNHEY, CDR2 SVGAGI. In nucleotides, the CDR3 is TGTGCCAGCAGTTACTCGATTTGGGGGAACTATGGCTACACCTTC. Protein sequence: CASSYSIWGNYGYTF.

The rearrangement uses TRBV5-5 and TRBJ2-3, with D perhaps assigned TRBD1 or TRBD2 (5 bases each). Between the trimmed V and J ends, which lost 6 bases and 4 bases, there was a span of 12 bases. CDR1 and CDR2 from the germline V gene are SGHKS and YYEKEE (reference sequence). The CDR3 length is 13 residues. CDR3 residues: CASNAVGADTQYF. Here the CDR3 DNA reads TGTGCCAGCAACGCGGTGGGGGCAGATACGCAGTATTTT.

The chain joins TRBV28 to TRBJ1-4; D gene ambiguous. From germline, CDR1 is MDHEN and CDR2 SYDVKM. This CDR3 is 13 amino acids long. With 3 bases removed from V and 12 bases from J, the gap between germline ends came to 14 bases. CDR3 sequence: CASSFNLGRELFF. CDR3 DNA sequence: TGTGCCAGCAGTTTCAATCTAGGACGTGAACTGTTTTTT.

This clone was recorded a few times. The chain recombines TRBV7-9 with TRBJ2-7; D is perhaps TRBD2 (6 bases). V lost 0 bases and J lost 4, with 10 bases in between. The CDR3 runs to 14 residues. CDR1 is SEHNR and CDR2 is FQNEAQ in the germline V gene (reference sequence). The CDR3 DNA sequence: TGTGCCAGCAGCTTAGCGTCGGGGGAGTACGAGCAGTACTTC. Its translation is CASSLASGEYEQYF.

The V call is TRBV28, the J call TRBJ2-7; either TRBD1 or TRBD2 may fit D (5 bases each). V was trimmed by 0 bases and J by 2 bases, leaving 11 bases between them. CDR1 MDHEN and CDR2 SYDVKM come from the germline V gene. The CDR3 contains 15 residues. The CDR3 sequence is CASSLWGERTYEQYF. The CDR3 DNA reads TGTGCCAGCAGTTTATGGGGGGAAAGAACCTACGAGCAGTACTTC.

The rearrangement joins TRBV9 to TRBJ1-1; 8 bases match TRBD1. V shed 4 bases and J 11 bases; nucleotides not matched to a gene: 13. This CDR3 is built from 14 residues. The germline V gene has CDR1 SGDLS and CDR2 YYNGEE. In DNA form, the CDR3 reads TGTGCCAGCAGCCCCGGGACAGGCCCCTTCGCGGCTTTCTTT. Its translation: CASSPGTGPFAAFF.

The rearrangement joins TRBV18 to TRBJ1-5; D might be TRBD1 (5 bases). Trimming shortened V by 6 bases and J by 5 bases, and 11 bases separated the two germline ends. The CDR3 has 13 amino acids. CDR1 and CDR2 from the germline V gene are KGHSH and LQKENI. The DNA of the CDR3 is TGTGCCAGCTCCGGGACTGCGGATCAGCCCCAGCATTTT. It is translated as CASSGTADQPQHF.

Only one count was recorded for this clone. CDR3 sequence reads: CASSFLVTGGTRDEQFF. The DNA of the CDR3 is TGTGCCAGCAGCTTTTTGGTAACAGGGGGCACTAGGGATGAGCAGTTCTTC. The rearrangement joins TRBV7-9 to TRBJ2-1, with 9 bases fitting TRBD1. Germline-derived CDR1 and CDR2 are SEHNR and FQNEAQ (reference sequence). V trimming: 3 bases; J trimming: 8 bases; junction bases outside the gene matches: 14. The CDR3 spans 17 residues.

This clone was recorded once. In nucleotides, the CDR3 is TGTGCCAGTACCGGTGGGACCTCCTACGAGCAGTACTTC. Translating gives CASTGGTSYEQYF. This rearrangement joins TRBV19 to TRBJ2-7; perhaps D is TRBD1 or TRBD2 (5 bases each). The CDR3 totals 13 residues. The germline gives CDR1 LNHDA, CDR2 SQIVND (reference sequence). The ends were cut back, 7 bases at V and 0 bases at J, with 10 bases in the middle.

This clone came up once. The CDR3 nucleotides are TGTGCCTGGAGTGCCGGACTAGCGGGACCGGACGAGCAGTACTTC. Translation: CAWSAGLAGPDEQYF. The rearrangement joins TRBV30 to TRBJ2-7, with TRBD2 identical over 12 bases. This CDR3 is 15 amino acids long. V trimming: 1 base; J trimming: 5 bases; junction bases outside the gene matches: 6. CDR1 and CDR2 from the germline V gene are GTSNPN and SVGIG (reference sequence).

The genes are TRBV5-8 and TRBJ1-5; D gene ambiguous. Germline CDR1 is SGHTS and CDR2 is YDEGEE. The V gene lost 0 bases and the J gene lost 5 bases, with 15 bases spanning the gap. The CDR3 length is 16 residues. The CDR3: CASSLGETGPHQPQHF. The CDR3 DNA is TGTGCCAGCAGCTTGGGAGAAACCGGTCCCCATCAGCCCCAGCATTTT.

The CDR3: CASRPGGSEKLFF. The CDR3 DNA sequence: TGTGCCAGCAGACCGGGGGGCTCTGAAAAACTGTTTTTT. The rearrangement links TRBV7-2 to TRBJ1-4, with D maybe TRBD1 (6 bases). Per germline, CDR1 SGHTA and CDR2 FQGNSA. Deletions cut 6 bases from V and 7 bases from J, with 12 bases between. The CDR3 has 13 amino acids. The variable domain in full, completed from reference TRBV7-2 and TRBJ1-4, reads GAGVSQSPSNKVTEKGKDVELRCDPISGHTALYWYRQSLGQGLEFLIYFQGNSAPDKSGLPSDRFSAERTGGSVSTLTIQRTQQEDSAVYLCASRPGGSEKLFFGSGTQLSVL.

The J gene is TRBJ2-7, the V gene TRBV6-5; TRBD2 might be the D (5 bases). CDR1 is MNHEY, CDR2 SVGAGI, per germline. The V end lost 6 bases, the J end lost 5 bases, and 20 bases lay between the germline ends. The CDR3 length is 15 residues. This chain's CDR3 is CASSKSGPPQDEQYF. Here the CDR3 DNA reads TGTGCCAGCAGCAAAAGCGGACCCCCTCAAGACGAGCAGTACTTC.

The rearrangement joins TRBV5-6 to TRBJ2-7; no definite D call. The V gene's germline CDR1 is SGHDT and CDR2 YYEEEE. The V end lost 2 bases, the J end lost 6 bases, and 12 bases lay between the germline ends. CDR3 length: 13 amino acids. CDR3 sequence reads: CASSFRLRAEQYF. The CDR3 DNA follows: TGTGCCAGCAGCTTCAGGTTAAGGGCCGAGCAGTACTTC.

This clone was seen more than once but under ten times. The chain links TRBV27 to TRBJ1-2; D perhaps matches TRBD1 (6 bases). CDR3 size: 13 residues. V lost 5 bases and J lost 4, with 11 bases in between. Germline CDR1 MNHEY, CDR2 SMNVEV (reference sequence). The CDR3 region is CASSPRGGYGYTF. The CDR3 DNA follows: TGTGCCAGCAGTCCGCGAGGGGGCTATGGCTACACCTTC.

This chain connects TRBV6-1 to TRBJ2-3; 14 bases fit TRBD2. After removal of 2 bases from V and 6 bases from J, the junction contained 13 bases not matched to a gene. This CDR3 region has 19 residues. The germline CDR1 and CDR2 sequences are MNHNS and SASEGT. CDR3 nucleotide sequence: TGTGCCAGCAGTGAATTTGGGATACCGGGACTAGCGGGAGTTGATACGCAGTATTTT. This gives the protein CASSEFGIPGLAGVDTQYF.

The chain joins TRBV7-9 to TRBJ1-1; D is possibly TRBD1 (5 bases). This CDR3 contains 15 residues. Trimming removed 5 bases from V and 0 bases from J, with 13 bases in between. Looked up from germline, CDR1 is SEHNR and CDR2 is FQNEAQ (reference sequence). For the CDR3, the DNA is TGTGCCAGCAGCGGACGGGACGGAATGAACACTGAAGCTTTCTTT. Its protein is CASSGRDGMNTEAFF.

The chain carries TRBV27 and TRBJ1-2; the D gene is possibly TRBD1 (5 bases). This CDR3 contains 13 residues. The germline gives CDR1 MNHEY, CDR2 SMNVEV (reference sequence). Between the trimmed V and J ends, which lost 5 bases and 1 base, there was a span of 8 bases. This CDR3 is CASSRQFNYGYTF. CDR3 nucleotide sequence: TGTGCCAGCAGTAGACAGTTTAACTATGGCTACACCTTC.